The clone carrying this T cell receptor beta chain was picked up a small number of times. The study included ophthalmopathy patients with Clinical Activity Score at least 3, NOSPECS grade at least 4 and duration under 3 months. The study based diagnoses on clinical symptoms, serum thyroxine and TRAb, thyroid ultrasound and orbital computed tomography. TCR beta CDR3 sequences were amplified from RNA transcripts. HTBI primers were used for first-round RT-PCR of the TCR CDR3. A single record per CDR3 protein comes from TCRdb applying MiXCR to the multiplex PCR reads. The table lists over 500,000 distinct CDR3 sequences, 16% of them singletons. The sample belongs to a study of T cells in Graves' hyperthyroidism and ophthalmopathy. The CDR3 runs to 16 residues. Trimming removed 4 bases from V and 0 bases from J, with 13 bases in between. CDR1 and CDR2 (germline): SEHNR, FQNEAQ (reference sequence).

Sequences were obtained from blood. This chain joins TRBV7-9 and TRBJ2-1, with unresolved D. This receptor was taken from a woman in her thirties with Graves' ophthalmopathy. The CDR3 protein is CASSSPAGNSYNEQFF. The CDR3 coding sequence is TGTGCCAGCAGCTCCCCAGCTGGAAACTCCTACAATGAGCAGTTCTTC.